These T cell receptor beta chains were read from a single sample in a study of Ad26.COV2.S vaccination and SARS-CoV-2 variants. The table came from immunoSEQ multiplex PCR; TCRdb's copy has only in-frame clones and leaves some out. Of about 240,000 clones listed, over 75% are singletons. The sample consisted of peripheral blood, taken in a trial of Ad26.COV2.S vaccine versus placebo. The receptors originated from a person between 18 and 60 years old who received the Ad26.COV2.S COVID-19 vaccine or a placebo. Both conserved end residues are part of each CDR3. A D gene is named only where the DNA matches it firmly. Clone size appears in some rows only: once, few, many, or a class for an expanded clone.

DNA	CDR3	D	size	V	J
TGTGCCAGCAGCCAAGGATACGTAACGATGGCTCGCGGTGAATACGAGCAGTACTTC	CASSQGYVTMARGEYEQYF	.	few	TRBV14	TRBJ2-7
TGCGCCAGCAGCCCAGGACAGGGCGCGATCTCCTACGAGCAGTACTTC	CASSPGQGAISYEQYF	TRBD1	.	TRBV5-1	TRBJ2-7
TGTGCCAGCAGTCCTCTATCCGGGACAGGGGGTCAGCCCCAGCATTTT	CASSPLSGTGGQPQHF	TRBD1	.	TRBV28	TRBJ1-5
TGTGCCAGTAGTATTACCGGGGAGCTGTTTTTT	CASSITGELFF	.	.	TRBV19	TRBJ2-2
TGTGCCAGCAGCTTAGGGACAGGGGGTGTTCACGAGCAGTTCTTC	CASSLGTGGVHEQFF	TRBD1	.	TRBV7-9	TRBJ2-1
TGTGCCAGCAGCCAACACACGGGACTCCCGAGGGAGCAGTACTTC	CASSQHTGLPREQYF	.	.	TRBV3-1/TRBV3-2	TRBJ2-7
TGCGCCAGCAGTGAGTCTGGGGCGACTTATCAAGAGACCCAGTACTTC	CASSESGATYQETQYF	.	.	TRBV10-2	TRBJ2-5
TGTGCCAGCAGTCGCCTTGAAGACAGGGTTGACGAGCAGTACTTC	CASSRLEDRVDEQYF	TRBD1	.	TRBV7-2	TRBJ2-7
TGTGCCAGCAGCGCCCGAACTAGCGGGACTGGCTACGAGCAGTACTTC	CASSARTSGTGYEQYF	TRBD2	.	TRBV5-4	TRBJ2-7
TGTGCCAGCAGCCCAATACTAGCGGGGGGGCAAGAGACCCAGTACTTC	CASSPILAGGQETQYF	TRBD2	once	TRBV7-2	TRBJ2-5
TGCGCCAGCAGCCAAGAGAGAGACCCAGGGAGGAACACTGAAGCTTTCTTT	CASSQERDPGRNTEAFF	.	.	TRBV4-1	TRBJ1-1
TGTGCCAGCAGCTTTGGGACAGGTGATCAGCCCCAGCATTTT	CASSFGTGDQPQHF	TRBD1	.	TRBV5-6	TRBJ1-5
TGTGCCAGCAGTTACGGTTCAGGCAGCTATGGCTACACCTTC	CASSYGSGSYGYTF	.	.	TRBV6-2/TRBV6-3	TRBJ1-2
TGTGCCAGCAGGGGAATGGGCCAGCCCCAGCATTTT	CASRGMGQPQHF	.	.	TRBV28	TRBJ1-5
TGTGCCAGCAGACCTTTCGGACAGGTTGGCCCCTATGGCTACACCTTC	CASRPFGQVGPYGYTF	TRBD1	.	TRBV11-2	TRBJ1-2
TGTGCCAGCAGACGTCTTGGTCAGCCCCAGCATTTT	CASRRLGQPQHF	.	.	TRBV28	TRBJ1-5